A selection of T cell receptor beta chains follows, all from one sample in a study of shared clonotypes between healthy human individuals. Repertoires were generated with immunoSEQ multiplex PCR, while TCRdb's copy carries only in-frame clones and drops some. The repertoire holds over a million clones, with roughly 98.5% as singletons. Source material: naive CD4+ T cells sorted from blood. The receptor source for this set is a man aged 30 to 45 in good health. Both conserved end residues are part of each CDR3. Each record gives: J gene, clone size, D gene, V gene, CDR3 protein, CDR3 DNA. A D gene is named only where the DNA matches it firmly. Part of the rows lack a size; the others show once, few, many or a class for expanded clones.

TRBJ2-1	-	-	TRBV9	CASNVDILNPHEQFF	TGTGCCAGCAACGTAGACATACTTAATCCACATGAGCAGTTCTTC
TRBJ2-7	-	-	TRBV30	CAWSPGLQYEQYF	TGTGCCTGGAGCCCGGGACTTCAATACGAGCAGTACTTC
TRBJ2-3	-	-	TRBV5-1	CASRVALNTDTQYF	TGCGCCAGCAGAGTGGCCCTGAACACAGATACGCAGTATTTT
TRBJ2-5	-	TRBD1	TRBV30	CAWSRDRGIETQYF	TGTGCCTGGAGCCGGGACAGGGGTATAGAGACCCAGTACTTC
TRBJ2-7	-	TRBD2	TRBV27	CASSSGRSSYEQYF	TGTGCCAGCTCTAGCGGGAGGAGCTCCTACGAGCAGTACTTC
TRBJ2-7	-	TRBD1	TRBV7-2	CASSRQGTYEQYF	TGTGCCAGCAGCCGACAGGGAACCTACGAGCAGTACTTC
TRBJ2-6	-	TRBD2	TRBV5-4	CASSLLAGGPGANVLTF	TGTGCCAGCAGCTTACTAGCGGGAGGCCCTGGGGCCAACGTCCTGACTTTC
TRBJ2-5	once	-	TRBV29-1	CSVVWNPRETQYF	TGCAGCGTTGTCTGGAATCCAAGGGAGACCCAGTACTTC
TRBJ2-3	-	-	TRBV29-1	CSVQFSGSTDTQYF	TGCAGCGTACAATTCAGCGGGAGCACAGATACGCAGTATTTT
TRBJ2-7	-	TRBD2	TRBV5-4	CASSLRGTSGSYEQYF	TGTGCCAGCAGCTTGCGCGGGACTAGCGGGAGCTACGAGCAGTACTTC